Shown below are 3 T cell receptor beta chains from a single sample sequenced in a study of tumor-infiltrating lymphocytes in oesophageal squamous cell carcinoma. One entry per CDR3 protein results from TCRdb running MiXCR on the PCR reads. The sample includes approximately 22,000 distinct CDR3 sequences, approximately 34% seen only once; the top ten take approximately 19%. The sample comprised esophageal tumor tissue. These receptors came from a female donor with esophageal squamous cell carcinoma.

This chain connects TRBV7-4 to TRBJ2-5; no firm D call. The DNA end favors TRBJ2-7, so the J call may be wrong. The germline V gene has CDR1 SGHVT and CDR2 SQSDAQ. The CDR3 runs to 12 residues. DNA for the CDR3: TGTGCCAGCAGTTCGAGCTCCTACGAGCAGTACTTC. Residues: CASSSSSYEQYF.

This clonotype was observed at least ten times. V and J are TRBV28 and TRBJ2-7; D is ambiguous. The V and J ends lost 7 bases and 6 bases respectively, with 19 bases between them. CDR3 length: 14 residues. Germline assignment: CDR1 MDHEN and CDR2 SYDVKM. CDR3 amino acids: CASTPMLPMGEQYF. The DNA for the CDR3 is TGTGCCAGCACCCCCATGCTTCCCATGGGCGAGCAGTACTTC.

This clonotype has a handful of counts. The CDR3 coding sequence is TGTGCCAGCAGCGTAGGACTAGCCTATGAGCAGTTCTTC. This sequence encodes CASSVGLAYEQFF. The chain combines TRBV9 with TRBJ2-3, with 7 nucleotides matching TRBD2. The J call is in doubt because the DNA end fits TRBJ2-1 better. The CDR3 runs to 13 residues. The germline gives CDR1 SGDLS, CDR2 YYNGEE.